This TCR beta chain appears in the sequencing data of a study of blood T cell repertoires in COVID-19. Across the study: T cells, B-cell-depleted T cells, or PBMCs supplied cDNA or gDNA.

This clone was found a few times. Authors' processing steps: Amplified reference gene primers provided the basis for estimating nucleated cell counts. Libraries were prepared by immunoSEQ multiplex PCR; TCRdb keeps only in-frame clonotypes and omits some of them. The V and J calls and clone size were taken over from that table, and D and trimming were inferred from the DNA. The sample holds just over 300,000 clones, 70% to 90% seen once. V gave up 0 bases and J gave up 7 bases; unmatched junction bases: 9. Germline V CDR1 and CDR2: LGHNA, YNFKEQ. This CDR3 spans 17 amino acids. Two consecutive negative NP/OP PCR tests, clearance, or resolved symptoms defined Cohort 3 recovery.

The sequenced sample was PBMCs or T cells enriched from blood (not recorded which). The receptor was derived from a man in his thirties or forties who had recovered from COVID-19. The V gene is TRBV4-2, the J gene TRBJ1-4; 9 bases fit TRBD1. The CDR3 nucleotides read TGTGCCAGCAGCCAAGATGGGGTGGGACAGGGAGCTGAAAAACTGTTTTTT. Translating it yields CASSQDGVGQGAEKLFF.